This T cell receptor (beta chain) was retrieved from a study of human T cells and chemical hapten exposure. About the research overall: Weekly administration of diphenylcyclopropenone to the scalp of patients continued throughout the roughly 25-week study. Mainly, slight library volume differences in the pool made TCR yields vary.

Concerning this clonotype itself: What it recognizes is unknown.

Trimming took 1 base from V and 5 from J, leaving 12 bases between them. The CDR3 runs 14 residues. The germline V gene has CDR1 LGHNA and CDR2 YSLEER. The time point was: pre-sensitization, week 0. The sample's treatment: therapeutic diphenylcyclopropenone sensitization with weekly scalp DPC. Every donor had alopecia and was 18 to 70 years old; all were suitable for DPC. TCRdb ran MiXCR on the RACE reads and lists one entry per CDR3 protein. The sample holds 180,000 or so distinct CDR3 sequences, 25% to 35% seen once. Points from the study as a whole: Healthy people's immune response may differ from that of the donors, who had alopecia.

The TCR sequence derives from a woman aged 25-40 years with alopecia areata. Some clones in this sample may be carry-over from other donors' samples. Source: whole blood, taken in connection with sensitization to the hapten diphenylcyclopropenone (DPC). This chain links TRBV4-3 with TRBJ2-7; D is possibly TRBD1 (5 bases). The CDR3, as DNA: TGCGCCAGCAGCCAAGCCCAGGGCCTCCACGAGCAGTACTTC. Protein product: CASSQAQGLHEQYF.